A single sample is the source of the 32 T cell receptor beta chains below, sequenced in a study of OX40 agonist ivuxolimab in advanced cancers. Assay: immunoSEQ multiplex PCR; the TCRdb copy retains only in-frame clones and omits some. The sample has roughly 100,000 clones, approximately 87% seen once. The sequenced sample was CD4+ or CD8+ T cells sorted from blood, obtained in a trial of the OX40 agonist ivuxolimab. Every receptor here comes from an adult with an advanced solid tumor such as melanoma, head and neck, liver or kidney cancer.

This chain links TRBV7-8 with TRBJ2-5; TRBD2 matches at 7 bases. Germline CDR1 reads SGHVS; CDR2 reads FQNEAQ. The CDR3 is made up of 16 amino acids. With V trimmed by 1 base and J by 1 base, 6 bases remained unmatched. The CDR3 nucleotides are TGTGCCAGCAGCTTAGTCCCAGCGGGGTCCCAAGAGACCCAGTACTTC. It encodes CASSLVPAGSQETQYF.

The genes are TRBV7-2 and TRBJ1-6; 9 bases are a match to TRBD1. Germline CDR1 SGHTA, CDR2 FQGNSA. The CDR3 runs to 16 residues. The V and J ends lost 2 bases and 7 bases, in that order; junction bases with no gene match: 6. Written as DNA, the CDR3 is TGTGCCAGCAGCTTATCCGGGACAGGGACCAATTCACCCCTCCACTTT. Its protein is CASSLSGTGTNSPLHF. Full variable domain (outside the CDR3, taken from reference TRBV7-2 and TRBJ1-6): GAGVSQSPSNKVTEKGKDVELRCDPISGHTALYWYRQSLGQGLEFLIYFQGNSAPDKSGLPSDRFSAERTGGSVSTLTIQRTQQEDSAVYLCASSLSGTGTNSPLHFGNGTRLTVT.

The rearrangement joins TRBV19 to TRBJ2-5; tentative D call: TRBD1 (6 bases). The CDR3 has 13 amino acids. Trimming took 4 bases from V and 5 from J, leaving 11 bases between them. CDR1 is LNHDA and CDR2 is SQIVND in the germline V gene (reference sequence). The CDR3, as DNA: TGTGCCAGTAGTAGGGACATCCAGGAGACCCAGTACTTC. It specifies CASSRDIQETQYF.

The rearrangement links TRBV6-1 to TRBJ2-2, with TRBD1 matching 7 bases. CDR1 is MNHNS, CDR2 SASEGT, per germline. After removal of 4 bases from V and 3 bases from J, the junction contained 5 bases not matched to a gene. The CDR3 extends over 15 amino acids. The CDR3 DNA reads TGTGCCAGCAGTGGGTGGCAGGGGGACACCGGGGAGCTGTTTTTT. Protein: CASSGWQGDTGELFF.

The V gene is TRBV7-2, the J gene TRBJ2-2; D possibly corresponds to TRBD2 (6 bases). The CDR3 totals 16 residues. Per germline, CDR1 SGHTA and CDR2 FQGNSA. Trimming cost V 2 bases and J 6 bases, with 16 bases left between them. The CDR3 DNA follows: TGTGCCAGCAGCTTATACGGGAGTGCTAACCCCGGGGAGCTGTTTTTT. Encoded protein: CASSLYGSANPGELFF.

This rearrangement joins TRBV28 to TRBJ1-1; D is uncertain. This CDR3 spans 13 amino acids. The germline V gene has CDR1 MDHEN and CDR2 SYDVKM. With 4 bases removed from V and 3 bases from J, the gap between germline ends came to 9 bases. The CDR3 sequence: CASSYPRDTEAFF. The CDR3 DNA is TGTGCCAGCAGTTACCCGCGGGACACTGAAGCTTTCTTT.

The CDR3 nucleotides are TGTGCCAGCAGCTTGGACGGGAGCTCCTACAATGAGCAGTTCTTC. Residues: CASSLDGSSYNEQFF. This chain uses TRBV5-4 with TRBJ2-1; tentatively, D is TRBD2 (6 bases). The germline V and J ends were trimmed by 0 bases and 0 bases, with 7 bases remaining between them. The CDR3 has 15 amino acids. CDR1 is SGHNT, CDR2 YYREEE, per germline (reference sequence).

This chain joins TRBV7-2 and TRBJ2-7; 9 nucleotides align to TRBD2. CDR1 and CDR2 (germline): SGHTA, FQGNSA. The length of the CDR3 is 14 residues. V lost 4 bases and J lost 5; bases outside the gene matches: 6. DNA of the CDR3: TGTGCCAGCAGCTATAGCGGGAGTACCCACGAGCAGTACTTC. This gives the protein CASSYSGSTHEQYF. The whole variable domain, filled in from reference TRBV7-2 and TRBJ2-7, reads GAGVSQSPSNKVTEKGKDVELRCDPISGHTALYWYRQSLGQGLEFLIYFQGNSAPDKSGLPSDRFSAERTGGSVSTLTIQRTQQEDSAVYLCASSYSGSTHEQYFGPGTRLTVT.

CDR3 region: CATRRDPGAPETQYF. Written as DNA, the CDR3 is TGCGCCACCAGGCGGGATCCGGGGGCGCCGGAGACCCAGTACTTC. The chain carries TRBV5-1 and TRBJ2-5; D is perhaps TRBD1 or TRBD2 (6 bases each). Between the trimmed V and J ends, which lost 9 bases and 5 bases, there was a span of 23 bases. CDR1 is SGHRS, CDR2 YFSETQ, per germline. The CDR3 length is 15 residues.

CDR3 sequence reads: CASSLGSNTGELFF. CDR3 bases: TGTGCCAGCAGCTTAGGGTCGAACACCGGGGAGCTGTTTTTT. V and J are TRBV11-3 and TRBJ2-2, with D uncertain. Looked up from germline, CDR1 is SGHNT and CDR2 is YENEEA. The V gene lost 1 base and the J gene lost 0 bases, with 3 bases spanning the gap. The CDR3 spans 14 residues.

J is TRBJ1-2 and V is TRBV5-1; D is undetermined. V dropped 3 bases and J dropped 0 bases, with 12 bases sitting between them. The length of the CDR3 is 15 residues. Germline V gene sequence: CDR1 SGHRS, CDR2 YFSETQ. In DNA form, the CDR3 reads TGCGCCAGCAGCTCAAGCAGTGGGACTAACTATGGCTACACCTTC. Protein sequence: CASSSSSGTNYGYTF.

The chain combines TRBV11-2 with TRBJ1-1, with D uncertain. Germline V gene data show CDR1 as SGHAT and CDR2 as FQNNGV. This CDR3 contains 13 residues. V was clipped by 2 bases and J by 1 base, with 5 bases between them. Here the CDR3 DNA reads TGTGCCAGCAGCTTATCAGGGAACACTGAAGCTTTCTTT. The encoded protein is CASSLSGNTEAFF. The variable domain in full, completed from reference TRBV11-2 and TRBJ1-1, reads EAGVAQSPRYKIIEKRQSVAFWCNPISGHATLYWYQQILGQGPKLLIQFQNNGVVDDSQLPKDRFSAERLKGVDSTLKIQPAKLEDSAVYLCASSLSGNTEAFFGQGTRLTVV.

The chain has TRBV11-2 and TRBJ2-7; 9 nucleotides agree with TRBD1. Germline V lookup: CDR1 SGHAT, CDR2 FQNNGV. This CDR3 comprises 15 residues. Unmatched junction bases numbered 1, after V lost 1 base and J lost 0 bases. In DNA, the CDR3 is TGTGCCAGCAGCTTAGGGACAGGGGTCTCCTACGAGCAGTACTTC. Translation: CASSLGTGVSYEQYF.

This clone appeared a single time. The chain combines TRBV7-9 with TRBJ2-1; 7 nucleotides agree with TRBD2. The length of the CDR3 is 16 residues. Germline CDR1 is SEHNR and CDR2 is FQNEAQ (reference sequence). V lost 2 bases and J lost 4; bases outside the gene matches: 8. The CDR3 DNA is TGTGCCAGCAGCTTATTAGGACTAGGGAGTTACAATGAGCAGTTCTTC. Translation gives CASSLLGLGSYNEQFF.

The J gene is TRBJ1-1, the V gene TRBV30; the D gene is possibly TRBD1 (6 bases). Germline-derived CDR1 and CDR2 are GTSNPN and SVGIG (reference sequence). Trimming pared 5 bases from V and 4 bases from J, leaving 14 bases between. The CDR3 consists of 13 residues. Here the CDR3 DNA reads TGTGCCTGGGGTGGGGGGCAGAGCACTGAAGCTTTCTTT. Encoded protein: CAWGGGQSTEAFF.

The rearrangement uses TRBV2 and TRBJ1-5, with D perhaps TRBD1 (6 bases). This CDR3 region has 15 residues. Trimming removed 4 bases at V and 0 bases at J, with 10 bases between. Per germline, CDR1 SNHLY and CDR2 FYNNEI. In DNA form, the CDR3 reads TGTGCCAGCAGTGCCGGGGACAATAGCAATCAGCCCCAGCATTTT. This sequence encodes CASSAGDNSNQPQHF.

This rearrangement joins TRBV7-3 to TRBJ1-2, with 9 positions matching TRBD1. J lost 5 bases, V lost 5 bases, and 3 bases had no gene match. CDR3 size: 13 residues. Germline CDR1 and CDR2: SGHTA and FQGTGA. This CDR3 is CASSTGTGYGYTF. The CDR3 coding sequence is TGTGCCAGCAGCACCGGGACAGGGTATGGCTACACCTTC.

DNA of the CDR3: TGCAGCGTTGTCGCTGTTTGGGCCGAGCAGTACTTC. It codes for CSVVAVWAEQYF. The V call is TRBV29-1, the J call TRBJ2-7; no clear D. The CDR3 length is 12 residues. CDR1 and CDR2 (germline): SQVTM, ANQGSEA. V was trimmed by 4 bases and J by 6 bases, leaving 13 bases between them.

The chain uses TRBV4-1 and TRBJ2-5, with 8 bases fitting TRBD2. Judging by the DNA end, TRBJ2-7 fits better; the J call may be wrong. The V gene's germline CDR1 is MGHRA and CDR2 YSYEKL. The CDR3 consists of 17 residues. CDR3 sequence: CASSQDRTRGAPHEQYF. DNA for the CDR3: TGCGCCAGCAGCCAAGATAGGACGCGGGGGGCCCCCCACGAGCAGTACTTC.

The chain has TRBV7-9 and TRBJ1-1; D unresolved. The CDR3 is 16 amino acids. The ends were cut back, 5 bases at V and 1 base at J, with 17 bases in the middle. In germline, CDR1 is SEHNR, CDR2 FQNEAQ (reference sequence). The chain's CDR3 is CASSNTDRQRNTEAFF. The CDR3 bases are TGTGCCAGCAGCAATACGGACCGACAAAGGAACACTGAAGCTTTCTTT.

This clone was seen only once. The chain has TRBV6-5 and TRBJ1-2; possibly TRBD1 for D (5 bases). The CDR3 spans 15 residues. The V end was cut by 5 bases, the J end by 1 base, with 14 bases between. CDR1 is MNHEY and CDR2 is SVGAGI in the germline V gene. CDR3 in amino acids: CASSVGPQGNYGYTF. In DNA, the CDR3 is TGTGCCAGCAGTGTCGGCCCCCAGGGTAACTATGGCTACACCTTC.

The CDR3, as DNA: TGTGCCAGTAGTATAGTGAGCGGAGCAAGCTTTTATGGCTACACCTTC. It encodes CASSIVSGASFYGYTF. The chain recombines TRBV19 with TRBJ1-2; D gene ambiguous. V was clipped by 1 base and J by 5 bases, with 17 bases between them. Germline lookup yields CDR1 LNHDA and CDR2 SQIVND (reference sequence). The CDR3 totals 16 residues.

The genes are TRBV6-1 and TRBJ2-5, with 8 bases fitting TRBD1. The germline V gene encodes CDR1 MNHNS and CDR2 SASEGT. The CDR3 extends over 15 amino acids. The V gene end was trimmed by 2 bases and the J gene end by 4 bases; junction bases not matched to a gene: 6. The CDR3 spells CASSEYTGGRETQYF. CDR3 DNA: TGTGCCAGCAGTGAATACACAGGGGGGCGAGAGACCCAGTACTTC.

The chain combines TRBV19 with TRBJ2-2; D not resolved. V was pared by 6 bases and J by 5 bases, with 10 bases between. Germline V lookup: CDR1 LNHDA, CDR2 SQIVND (reference sequence). This CDR3 is 13 amino acids long. CDR3 coding DNA: TGTGCCAGTAGAGTGGGGTGGACCGGGGAGCTGTTTTTT. This encodes CASRVGWTGELFF.

The genes are TRBV5-1 and TRBJ2-5; 10 bases agree with TRBD2. Trimming took 5 bases from V and 2 from J; bases not matched to a gene: 6. CDR3 length: 15 residues. CDR1 and CDR2 from the germline V gene are SGHRS and YFSETQ. The CDR3 DNA is TGCGCCAGCAGAACTAGCGGGGTATATCAAGAGACCCAGTACTTC. Translated: CASRTSGVYQETQYF.

The gene calls are TRBV15 and TRBJ2-7; possible D gene TRBD1, 6 bases. The germline V gene has CDR1 LNHNV and CDR2 YYDKDF (reference sequence). This CDR3 region has 16 residues. V dropped 0 bases and J dropped 3 bases, with 15 bases sitting between them. The CDR3, as DNA: TGTGCCACCAGCAGAGATATAGGGGGACAAGACTACGAGCAGTACTTC. This encodes CATSRDIGGQDYEQYF. Combining the CDR3 with reference TRBV15 and TRBJ2-7 gives the whole variable domain DAMVIQNPRYQVTQFGKPVTLSCSQTLNHNVMYWYQQKSSQAPKLLFHYYDKDFNNEADTPDNFQSRRPNTSFCFLDIRSPGLGDTAMYLCATSRDIGGQDYEQYFGPGTRLTVT.

The rearrangement uses TRBV7-9 and TRBJ2-5; 11 bases are a match to TRBD1. The junction had 7 bases not matched to a gene; V was cut back by 5 bases and J by 5 bases. This CDR3 spans 15 amino acids. Germline values: CDR1 SEHNR, CDR2 FQNEAQ (reference sequence). CDR3 sequence reads: CASSRDRGLAETQYF. The CDR3 DNA is TGTGCCAGCAGCCGGGACAGGGGGTTGGCCGAGACCCAGTACTTC.

This clone was seen more than once but under ten times. The genes are TRBV25-1 and TRBJ1-5; D not resolved. CDR3 length: 14 amino acids. The V end was cut by 0 bases, the J end by 4 bases, with 7 bases between. Germline loops: CDR1 MGHDK, CDR2 SYGVNS. The CDR3 DNA reads as TGTGCCAGCAGTGAATATACCGCAAATCAGCCCCAGCATTTT. It yields the protein CASSEYTANQPQHF. Full variable domain (outside the CDR3, taken from reference TRBV25-1 and TRBJ1-5): EADIYQTPRYLVIGTGKKITLECSQTMGHDKMYWYQQDPGMELHLIHYSYGVNSTEKGDLSSESTVSRIRTEHFPLTLESARPSHTSQYLCASSEYTANQPQHFGDGTRLSIL.

This clone was detected only a few times. The CDR3 region has the DNA TGTGCCATCAGGGAGGGAAGCAATCAGCCCCAGCATTTT. It yields the protein CAIREGSNQPQHF. The V call is TRBV10-3, the J call TRBJ1-5; no clear D. Trimming cost V 6 bases and J 1 base, with 7 bases left between them. Per germline, CDR1 ENHRY and CDR2 SYGVKD. There are 13 residues in the CDR3.

CDR3 sequence reads: CASSSPTSGIYEQYF. The CDR3 region has the DNA TGCGCCAGCAGCTCTCCGACTAGCGGGATATACGAGCAGTACTTC. The chain links TRBV5-1 to TRBJ2-7; the match to TRBD2 covers 11 bases. The germline gives CDR1 SGHRS, CDR2 YFSETQ. This CDR3 contains 15 residues. The trim removed 3 bases at V and 4 bases at J, leaving 6 bases unmatched. Complete variable domain (other parts from reference TRBV5-1 and TRBJ2-7): KAGVTQTPRYLIKTRGQQVTLSCSPISGHRSVSWYQQTPGQGLQFLFEYFSETQRNKGNFPGRFSGRQFSNSRSEMNVSTLELGDSALYLCASSSPTSGIYEQYFGPGTRLTVT.

The chain uses TRBV11-3 and TRBJ2-6; a possible D gene is TRBD1 (6 bases). The CDR3 is made up of 16 amino acids. Per the germline V gene, CDR1 is SGHNT and CDR2 is YENEEA. Deletions cut 0 bases from V and 3 bases from J, with 9 bases between. CDR3 region: CASSLDSGVGANVLTF. CDR3 in DNA: TGTGCCAGCAGCTTAGACTCAGGGGTTGGGGCCAACGTCCTGACTTTC.

The count of this clone is one. Other DNA sequences of this sample code for an identical CDR3. The V and J genes are TRBV7-2 and TRBJ2-7; 9 bases are a match to TRBD2. Trimming at V came to 1 base and at J to 6 bases, leaving 7 bases not matched to a gene. The CDR3 runs to 15 residues. The germline V gene encodes CDR1 SGHTA and CDR2 FQGNSA. CDR3 sequence: CASSLVAGGGLEQYF. The CDR3 nucleotides are TGTGCCAGCAGCTTAGTGGCGGGAGGGGGTCTCGAGCAGTACTTC.